This T cell receptor (beta chain) was captured by sequencing in a study of cytomegalovirus exposure and HLA in healthy donors. Whole-study context: Around 80 million unique TCR sequences came from HLA-typed donors in an early release.

Study observations and caveats: Cytomegalovirus association was assigned to approximately 160 TCR beta chains.

Trimming took 5 bases from V and 8 from J; bases not matched to a gene: 8. There are 14 residues in the CDR3. Germline-derived CDR1 and CDR2 are MNHEY and SVGAGI. A remark on this clone: Its antigen is not known.

PCR involved 60 Vbeta and 13 Jbeta primers. Repertoires were generated with immunoSEQ multiplex PCR, while TCRdb's copy carries only in-frame clones and drops some. The table shows roughly 45,000 clones, with under 70% occurring only once. The material sequenced was PBMCs. The V call is TRBV6-5, the J call TRBJ1-4; 7 bases map to TRBD1. The TCR was taken from a man aged 55-75 years in good health and CMV-seropositive. The CDR3 spells CASSPPGGKEKLFF. The CDR3 DNA follows: TGTGCCAGCAGTCCCCCAGGGGGGAAGGAAAAACTGTTTTTT.